This TCR beta chain was recorded in a study of T cells in localized non-small cell lung cancer. Findings and limits, study-wide: The appearance of a median 57 of the top 100 tumor clones was seen in adjacent lung.

The data were produced by immunoSEQ multiplex PCR, yet TCRdb's version contains in-frame clones alone and is incomplete. The sample holds tens of thousands of clones, 89% seen once. The CDR3 sequence is 14 residues long. Trimming took 5 bases from V and 3 from J, leaving 14 bases between them. Per the germline V gene, CDR1 is LNHDA and CDR2 is SQIVND (reference sequence). Notes on this clone: No antigen is known for it.

The material sequenced was peripheral blood, taken before any cancer treatment. The TCR was taken from a man aged 40-75 years with stage I squamous cell lung carcinoma. The chain has TRBV19 and TRBJ2-7; D possibly uses TRBD1 or TRBD2 (5 bases each). In nucleotides, the CDR3 is TGTGCCAGTAGTCCTACCGGGACCCACTACGAGCAGTACTTC. Amino acid sequence: CASSPTGTHYEQYF.